Presented here are 14 T cell receptor beta chains from one specimen sequenced in a study of cytomegalovirus exposure and HLA in healthy donors (dated by TCRdb to about 2017). Library method: the immunoSEQ multiplex PCR assay. For the multiplex PCR, a mixture combining 60 forward primers for TCR Vbeta segments and 13 reverse primers for TCR Jbeta segments was used. The table comes from immuneACCESS by way of TCRdb, which keeps in-frame sequences with V and J called. Part of the clones is missing from these tables; in studies checked, under half for an unresolved V gene and the rest for unknown reasons. For this sample there are fewer than 300,000 clones; 80% to 90% appear just once. Approximately 4.3% of the sample rests with the top ten. The sequencing input was PBMCs. The receptor source for this set is a man in his forties in good health and CMV-seropositive.

The chain combines TRBV19 with TRBJ2-5, with 12 bases lining up with TRBD2. V was clipped by 7 bases and J by 4 bases; unmatched bases: 4. The CDR3 contains 14 residues. The germline CDR1 and CDR2 sequences are LNHDA and SQIVND (reference sequence). The DNA of the CDR3 is TGTGCCAGTATAGGGACTAGCGGGTCAGAGACCCAGTACTTC. As protein: CASIGTSGSETQYF. The variable domain in full, with the rest retrieved from reference TRBV19 and TRBJ2-5, is DGGITQSPKYLFRKEGQNVTLSCEQNLNHDAMYWYRQDPGQGLRLIYYSQIVNDFQKGDIAEGYSVSREKKESFPLTVTSAQKNPTAFYLCASIGTSGSETQYFGPGTRLLVL.

V usage is TRBV28 and J usage is TRBJ1-1; D ambiguous. CDR1 and CDR2 from the germline V gene are MDHEN and SYDVKM. The germline V and J ends were trimmed by 1 base and 6 bases, with 9 bases remaining between them. This CDR3 region has 13 residues. This CDR3 reads CASSLSGYAEAFF. The DNA of the CDR3 is TGTGCCAGCAGTTTATCGGGGTACGCTGAAGCTTTCTTT.

The V call is TRBV9, the J call TRBJ1-2; 8 bases line up with TRBD1. The germline gives CDR1 SGDLS, CDR2 YYNGEE. With V trimmed by 3 bases and J by 6 bases, 7 bases remained unmatched. This CDR3 has 14 residues. The CDR3 sequence is CASSALGTGDGYTF. The CDR3 coding sequence is TGTGCCAGCAGCGCCCTAGGGACAGGTGATGGCTACACCTTC.

This clone was recorded a few times. The genes are TRBV5-6 and TRBJ1-5; D is perhaps TRBD1 (6 bases). Trimming stripped 4 bases from V and 4 bases from J, with 18 bases between. Germline CDR1 SGHDT, CDR2 YYEEEE. This CDR3 has 16 residues. The CDR3 region has the DNA TGTGCCAGCAGCCTAACCTGGGCAGGGGATAATCAGCCCCAGCATTTT. It yields the protein CASSLTWAGDNQPQHF. Drawing the rest from reference TRBV5-6 and TRBJ1-5, the complete variable domain is DAGVTQSPTHLIKTRGQQVTLRCSPKSGHDTVSWYQQALGQGPQFIFQYYEEEERQRGNFPDRFSGHQFPNYSSELNVNALLLGDSALYLCASSLTWAGDNQPQHFGDGTRLSIL.

This rearrangement joins TRBV2 to TRBJ2-7, with no clear D. Trimming took off 7 bases at V and 6 bases at J, with 10 bases between the two ends. In germline, CDR1 is SNHLY, CDR2 FYNNEI. The CDR3 has 11 amino acids. The CDR3 nucleotides read TGTGCCAGCACCGCGAGAGTCGAGCAGTACTTC. Translating it yields CASTARVEQYF.

CDR3: CASRGTGVSEAFF. The CDR3 DNA is TGTGCCAGCAGAGGGACAGGGGTCTCTGAAGCTTTCTTT. The rearrangement links TRBV28 to TRBJ1-1, with TRBD1 matching over 10 bases. The CDR3 has 13 residues. The germline V gene encodes CDR1 MDHEN and CDR2 SYDVKM. With V trimmed by 6 bases and J by 6 bases, 4 bases remained unmatched.

The V gene is TRBV28, the J gene TRBJ1-2; possibly TRBD1 for D (6 bases). This CDR3 spans 14 amino acids. CDR1 and CDR2 (germline): MDHEN, SYDVKM. V lost 2 bases, J lost 8 bases, and 15 bases lay in between. The CDR3 bases are TGTGCCAGCAGTTTAGATAACAGGGTTTCGGGCTACACCTTC. Translation gives CASSLDNRVSGYTF.

The chain joins TRBV27 to TRBJ1-5; 9 bases map to TRBD1. Trimming cost V 2 bases and J 5 bases; bases outside gene matches: 4. CDR3 size: 15 residues. Germline CDR1 is MNHEY and CDR2 is SMNVEV (reference sequence). The CDR3 nucleotides read TGTGCCAGCAGTTTAGCGACAGGGGGAGATCAGCCCCAGCATTTT. Protein product: CASSLATGGDQPQHF.

V is TRBV27 and J is TRBJ2-2, with 7 bases fitting TRBD1. The CDR3 totals 17 residues. The junction had 13 bases not matched to a gene; V was cut back by 5 bases and J by 4 bases. Germline CDR1 is MNHEY and CDR2 is SMNVEV (reference sequence). CDR3 nucleotides: TGTGCCAGCAGTCTCTTAGGGGGCAGGTCGAGCACCGGGGAGCTGTTTTTT. It encodes CASSLLGGRSSTGELFF.

This rearrangement joins TRBV5-5 to TRBJ1-3; 10 nucleotides match TRBD1. Germline V gives CDR1 SGHKS, CDR2 YYEKEE (reference sequence). This CDR3 is 15 amino acids long. V shed 4 bases and J 2 bases; nucleotides not matched to a gene: 3. The CDR3 nucleotides read TGTGCCAGCAGCCCCGGACAGGGGGCTGGAAACACCATATATTTT. Protein: CASSPGQGAGNTIYF.

This clone was observed once. Within the sample, other DNA sequences also encode this same CDR3. V gene TRBV6-5 combines with J gene TRBJ2-1; 7 bases match TRBD1. CDR3 length: 16 residues. V was clipped by 0 bases and J by 0 bases; unmatched bases: 2. Per the germline V gene, CDR1 is MNHEY and CDR2 is SVGAGI. The CDR3, as DNA: TGTGCCAGCAGTTACTCGGGACAGAGCTCCTACAATGAGCAGTTCTTC. This codes for CASSYSGQSSYNEQFF.

This clone was detected once. The chain uses TRBV27 and TRBJ2-1; 7 bases fit TRBD1. Germline V CDR1 and CDR2: MNHEY, SMNVEV (reference sequence). The CDR3 loop spans 15 amino acids. V lost 6 bases to trimming and J lost 7 bases; unmatched junction nucleotides: 12. The CDR3 sequence: CASSPRLDRANEQFF. CDR3 DNA: TGTGCCAGCAGCCCCCGCTTAGACAGGGCTAATGAGCAGTTCTTC.

This clone was observed a handful of times. V is TRBV4-3 and J is TRBJ1-1; no definite D call. The germline V and J ends were trimmed by 4 bases and 8 bases, with 14 bases remaining between them. The CDR3 extends over 13 amino acids. Germline loops: CDR1 LGHNA, CDR2 YSLEER. For the CDR3, the DNA is TGCGCCAGCAGCCCGCGGAAACCTGACGAAGCTTTCTTT. Translation: CASSPRKPDEAFF.

This chain links TRBV9 with TRBJ1-2; maybe TRBD1 (5 bases). This CDR3 is 15 amino acids long. Per germline, CDR1 SGDLS and CDR2 YYNGEE. Between the trimmed V and J ends, which lost 3 bases and 0 bases, there was a span of 12 bases. For the CDR3, the DNA is TGTGCCAGCAGCGGGGGGGGAGGGACTAACTATGGCTACACCTTC. Encoded protein: CASSGGGGTNYGYTF.